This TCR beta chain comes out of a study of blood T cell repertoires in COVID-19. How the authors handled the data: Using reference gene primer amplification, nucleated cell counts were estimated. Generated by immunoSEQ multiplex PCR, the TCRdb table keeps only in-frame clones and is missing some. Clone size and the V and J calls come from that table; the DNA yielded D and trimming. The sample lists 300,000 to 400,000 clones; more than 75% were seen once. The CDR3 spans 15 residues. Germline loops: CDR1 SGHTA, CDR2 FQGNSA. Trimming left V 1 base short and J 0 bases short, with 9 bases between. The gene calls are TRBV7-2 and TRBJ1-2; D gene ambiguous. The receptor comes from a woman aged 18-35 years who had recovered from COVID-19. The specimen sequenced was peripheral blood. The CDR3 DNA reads TGTGCCAGCAGCTTAGTTTCCGGTACTAACTATGGCTACACCTTC. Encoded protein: CASSLVSGTNYGYTF. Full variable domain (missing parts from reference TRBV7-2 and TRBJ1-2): GAGVSQSPSNKVTEKGKDVELRCDPISGHTALYWYRQSLGQGLEFLIYFQGNSAPDKSGLPSDRFSAERTGGSVSTLTIQRTQQEDSAVYLCASSLVSGTNYGYTFGSGTRLTVV.